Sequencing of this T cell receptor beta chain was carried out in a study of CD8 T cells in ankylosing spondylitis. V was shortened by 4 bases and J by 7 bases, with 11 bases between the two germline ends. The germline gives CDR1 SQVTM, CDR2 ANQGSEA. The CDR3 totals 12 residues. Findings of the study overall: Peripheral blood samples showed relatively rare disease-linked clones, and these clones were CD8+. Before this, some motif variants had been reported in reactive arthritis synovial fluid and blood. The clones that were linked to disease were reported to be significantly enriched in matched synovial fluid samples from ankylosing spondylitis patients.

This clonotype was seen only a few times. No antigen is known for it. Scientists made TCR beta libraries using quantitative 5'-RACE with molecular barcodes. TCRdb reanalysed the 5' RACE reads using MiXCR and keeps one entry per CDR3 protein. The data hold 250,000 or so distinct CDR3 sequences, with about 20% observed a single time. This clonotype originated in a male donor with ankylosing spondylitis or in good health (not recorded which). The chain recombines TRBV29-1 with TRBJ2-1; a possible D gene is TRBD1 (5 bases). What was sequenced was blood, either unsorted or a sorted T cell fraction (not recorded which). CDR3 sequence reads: CSVVPSGNEQFF. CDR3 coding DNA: TGCAGCGTTGTTCCTTCAGGGAATGAGCAGTTCTTC.